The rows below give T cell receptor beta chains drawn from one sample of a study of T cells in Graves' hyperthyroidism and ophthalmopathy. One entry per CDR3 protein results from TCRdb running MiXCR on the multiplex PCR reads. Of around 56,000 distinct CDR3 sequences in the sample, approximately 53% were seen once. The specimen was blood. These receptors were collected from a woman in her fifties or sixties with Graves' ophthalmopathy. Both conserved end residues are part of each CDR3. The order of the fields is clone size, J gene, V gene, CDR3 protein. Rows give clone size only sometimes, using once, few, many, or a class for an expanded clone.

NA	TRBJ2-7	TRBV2	CASGLQDLYF
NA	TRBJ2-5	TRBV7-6	CASTQSERGQQETQYF
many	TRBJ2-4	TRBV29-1	CSVVTRGLAGVKNIQYF
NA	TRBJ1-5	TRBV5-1	CASSFSGQRPQHF
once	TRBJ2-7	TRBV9	CASSQADPSYEQYF
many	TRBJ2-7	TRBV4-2	CASSPQDSRGEQYF
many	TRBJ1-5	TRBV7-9	CASSLGPGFNQPQHF
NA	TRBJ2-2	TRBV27	CASSLLALAGGGTGELFF
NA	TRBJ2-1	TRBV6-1	CASSEGRTVNNEQFF
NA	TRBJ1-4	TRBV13	CASSWTGWELGEKLFF
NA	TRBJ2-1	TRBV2	CASSLWTQIVYNEQFF